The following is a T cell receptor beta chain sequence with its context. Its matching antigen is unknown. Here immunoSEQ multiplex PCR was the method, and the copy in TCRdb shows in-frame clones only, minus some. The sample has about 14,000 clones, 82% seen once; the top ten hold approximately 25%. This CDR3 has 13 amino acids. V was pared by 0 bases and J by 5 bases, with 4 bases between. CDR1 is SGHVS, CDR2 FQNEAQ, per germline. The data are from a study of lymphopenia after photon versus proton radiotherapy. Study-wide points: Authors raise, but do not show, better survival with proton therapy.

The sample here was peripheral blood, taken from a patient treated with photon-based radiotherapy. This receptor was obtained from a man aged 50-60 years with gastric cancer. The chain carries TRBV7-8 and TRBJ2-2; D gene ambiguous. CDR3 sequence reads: CASSLARTGELFF. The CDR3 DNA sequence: TGTGCCAGCAGCTTAGCTAGAACCGGGGAGCTGTTTTTT.